One sample yielded the 4 T cell receptor beta chains listed below, sequenced in a study of vaccination and CD4 T cells after COVID-19. The antigens these receptors bind are not known. With the Oncomine TCR Beta short-read assay, DNA from cultured CD4+ T cells was sequenced. TCRdb ran MiXCR on the PCR reads and lists one entry per CDR3 protein. The sample shows approximately 9,300 distinct CDR3 sequences, roughly 60% of them seen only once. Treatment given: approximately nine-day PBMC culture with coronavirus spike peptide pools or control peptides (ViraFEST assay). The sample taken for sequencing was CD4+ T cells from blood, cultured in vitro. These receptors all come from a human donor who had recovered from COVID-19.

This chain links TRBV19 with TRBJ2-7, with D perhaps TRBD1 (7 bases). V gave up 8 bases and J gave up 5 bases, with 13 bases separating them. The CDR3 has 12 amino acids. The germline V gene encodes CDR1 LNHDA and CDR2 SQIVND (reference sequence). The CDR3 here is CASGGTANEQYF. The CDR3 DNA sequence: TGTGCCAGTGGGGGGACAGCAAACGAGCAGTACTTC.

This chain connects TRBV5-4 to TRBJ2-3, with TRBD2 as a possible D gene (6 bases). The CDR3 length is 15 residues. Germline-derived CDR1 and CDR2 are SGHNT and YYREEE (reference sequence). The V gene lost 7 bases and the J gene lost 0 bases, with 15 bases spanning the gap. The CDR3 sequence is CASRASATSTDTQYF. CDR3 bases: TGTGCCAGCCGGGCTAGCGCTACTAGCACAGATACGCAGTATTTT.

This clonotype was picked up a small number of times. The chain uses TRBV14 and TRBJ1-6; D gene unclear. The V gene's germline CDR1 is SGHDN and CDR2 FVKESK. The CDR3 runs to 17 residues. V was shortened by 1 base and J by 0 bases, with 10 bases between the two germline ends. CDR3 amino acids: CASSQASRSSYNSPLHF. The CDR3 DNA is TGTGCCAGCAGCCAAGCCTCAAGGAGCTCCTATAATTCACCCCTCCACTTT.

V and J are TRBV6-1 and TRBJ1-5; 7 nucleotides line up with TRBD1. The J segment lost 10 bases and the V segment lost 8 bases, leaving 17 bases of the junction unmatched. The CDR3 length is 15 residues. Germline V gene sequence: CDR1 MNHNS, CDR2 SASEGT. CDR3 amino acids: CASEKGTAPYAPQHF. The CDR3 bases are TGTGCCAGCGAGAAAGGGACAGCCCCGTATGCTCCCCAGCATTTT.